This T cell receptor beta chain was recorded in a study of shared clonotypes between healthy human individuals (dated by TCRdb to about 2020). The study in broad terms: Three men and a couple of women, aged 18 to 49 years, made up the cohort. For each donor, CD4 naive and CD4 memory were each given three plates, CD8 naive was given two plates, and CD8 memory was given one plate. Blood TCR repertoires of four to six healthy adults were deeply sequenced to estimate repertoire size and the extent of clonotype sharing between individuals. Libraries were prepared and TCR repertoires were sequenced by different laboratories using diverse techniques, in order to increase sequencing depth and limit assay-specific biases. Each donor's leukapheresis produced roughly between roughly 0.85 and 10 billion PBMCs.

TCR CDR3 regions were amplified from genomic DNA by multiplex PCR using the deep immunoSEQ assay. Extracted genomic DNA from each cell subset was distributed evenly across all wells of several immunoSEQ 96-well plates, and each plate was treated as a replicate. For sorted subsets, each replicate PCR was loaded with around 200 ng genomic DNA, equivalent to some 27,000 T cell genomes. Purified libraries were measured with a Qubit 3.0 fluorometer, size-checked on a Bioanalyzer 2100, and measured again with the KAPA Library Quantification kit. A separate single-read 150-cycle Illumina NextSeq 550 flow cell was used to sequence each immunoSEQ 96-well plate. Per the original workflow: Because the immunoSEQ output held only junctional sequences and lacked quality scores, the filtering could not match the filtering applied to full-length reads. To assign V/J genes and CDR3, sequences were annotated using PyIR, a Python wrapper for IgBLAST v1.9, with IMGT germline references. Reads were filtered out if the reads had weak V/J assignments (E-value above 1e-6), no CDR3, stop codons, out-of-frame junctions, or ambiguous translated residues. V3J clonotypes were defined by identical inferred V gene, J gene, and CDR3 amino acid sequence. Percentage overlap between repertoires was calculated by dividing the number of shared unique clonotypes by the size of the smaller repertoire. Three approaches were used to assess repertoire richness: RTK rarefaction, the Chao1 estimator, and Recon v2.1 estimates of unobserved clonotypes. Generation probabilities were computed with OLGA for all TCRbeta clonotypes obtained by the gDNA method from a handful of donors. TCRdb obtained this table from immuneACCESS and retained in-frame rearrangements with V and J assigned. These tables miss some clones; where compared with another copy, unresolved V genes account for less than half of the shortfall, and the remainder is unexplained. Clone size and the V and J calls come from that table; the DNA yielded D and trimming. The sample contains over 1.5 million clones, 98% of them found a single time. The ten top clones hold approximately 0.45% of the sample.

Beyond this particular receptor, the publication reports: Compared with non-shared clonotypes, the clonotypes found in all four sorted-subset donors had higher generation probabilities. Even with the large sequencing depth, rarefaction of the sorted-subset datasets indicated that sequencing was incomplete. Sharing across several donors was observed for around 5% of naive CD4, over 3% of naive CD8, around 2.5% of memory CD4, and roughly 0.4% of memory CD8 clonotypes. Because the study included only a small number of donors, the genetic and exposure-history diversity represented was limited. Only blood was sampled, and tissue TCR repertoires likely differ from those in blood. Pairwise subsampling indicated that sequencing depth was expected to affect the degree of clonotype sharing among donors. Naive subsets generally had larger estimated clonotype richness than memory subsets did.

On this clone: The clone's antigen remains unknown. Base quality data are lacking; no much larger clone is found one base away.

CDR1 and CDR2 are drawn from the germline V gene: MNHEY, SVGAGI. Ends trimmed: V by 6 bases, J by 7 bases; bases unmatched to a gene: 9. From the cysteine through the phenylalanine, the CDR3 covers 14 amino acids. Only CDR3 DNA is held: 42 bases, read in frame from base 1. Healthy HIV-negative adults with no recently reported acute infections or vaccinations were included as donors. Every donor was a Caucasian adult living in Nashville, Tennessee, USA. Magnetic negative selection was used to enrich CD4+ T cells, after which naive cells were positively selected on CD45RA and the negative fraction became the memory subset. Blood was collected by leukapheresis, and PBMCs were isolated by Ficoll-Histopaque density gradient centrifugation and then cryopreserved in liquid nitrogen vapor phase. Analytical flow cytometry was used to check the purity and quantity of each magnetically sorted T cell population. From each sorted fraction, genomic DNA was isolated and quantified by UV absorbance on a Nanodrop 2000c.

Rearrangement joined TRBV6-5 to TRBJ2-1, and TRBD1 aligns with 7 junction nucleotides. The clonotype originates from a man under 40 in good health. The specimen was naive CD4+ T cells sorted from blood. The cell subset or site label, as the study defines it: CD45RA+ positively selected. The nucleotide sequence reads TGTGCCAGCAGACCAGGGGGTTCGCGGAATGAGCAGTTCTTC. Its protein reads: CASRPGGSRNEQFF.